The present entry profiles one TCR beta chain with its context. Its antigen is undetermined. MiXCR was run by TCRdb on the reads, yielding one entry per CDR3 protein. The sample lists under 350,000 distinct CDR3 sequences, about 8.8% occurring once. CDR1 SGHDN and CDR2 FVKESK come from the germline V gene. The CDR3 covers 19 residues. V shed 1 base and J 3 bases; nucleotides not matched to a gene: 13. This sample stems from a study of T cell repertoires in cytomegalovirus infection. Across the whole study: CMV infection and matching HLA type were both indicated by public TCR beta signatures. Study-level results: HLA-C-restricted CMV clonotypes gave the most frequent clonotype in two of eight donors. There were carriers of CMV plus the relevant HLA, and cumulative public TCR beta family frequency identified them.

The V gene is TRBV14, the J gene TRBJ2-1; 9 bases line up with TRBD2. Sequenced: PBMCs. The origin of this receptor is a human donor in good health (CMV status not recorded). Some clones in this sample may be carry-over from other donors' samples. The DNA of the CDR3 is TGTGCCAGCAGCCAAGGAAGTCTAGCGGGGCCCTACTACTACAATGAGCAGTTCTTC. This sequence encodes CASSQGSLAGPYYYNEQFF.